This T cell receptor beta chain is from a study of Ad26.COV2.S vaccination and SARS-CoV-2 variants. Study context: Each vaccinee took Ad26.COV2.S intramuscularly, once or twice 56 days apart. Study-wide findings and caveats: Following vaccination, spike-specific CD8+ and CD4+ T cell responses reportedly exhibited substantial breadth. Similar non-spike TCR breadth was seen in vaccine and placebo recipients.

Worth noting for this clone: The antigen is undetermined.

This table comes from immunoSEQ multiplex PCR, and its TCRdb copy is limited to in-frame clones, with some not included. The data hold fewer than 400,000 clones, with 88% observed a single time. As for treatment: around 19 received Ad26.COV2.S at low or high dose, single or two shots; roughly five received placebo; per-sample allocation not given. Day 63 after the first vaccine or placebo injection was the time point for sampling. Wuhan-strain SARS-CoV-2 spike was expressed by the Ad26 vector that made up the vaccine. V lost 6 bases, J lost 7 bases, and 7 bases stayed unmatched. The CDR3 spans 13 residues.

This chain links TRBV12-3 or TRBV12-4 with TRBJ1-2; the match to TRBD1 covers 8 bases. This clonotype was obtained from a person between 18 and 65 years old who received the Ad26.COV2.S COVID-19 vaccine or a placebo. The source was peripheral blood, collected in a trial of Ad26.COV2.S vaccine versus placebo. Here the CDR3 DNA reads TGTGCCAGCAGAGTCCCAGGGGGCGTTGGCTACACCTTC. Amino acids: CASRVPGGVGYTF.